Below are 19 T cell receptor beta chains sequenced from a single sample in a study of persistence of HIV-infected CD4 T cells. These receptors are not linked to any known antigen. Cells were stimulated with CMV-infected fibroblast lysates at around 9.1 ug/mL. CD4+ T cells upregulating both CD40 ligand and CD69 were sorted as responding cells. Sequencing used immunoSEQ version 4 in survey mode. Data came from immunoSEQ multiplex PCR; TCRdb stores just in-frame clones and leaves some out. The sample lists 10,000 to 15,000 clones, less than 75% occurring once. Source: CD4+ T cells sorted from PBMCs after roughly 17-hour stimulation, taken from a patient who received antiretroviral therapy. These receptors were collected from an adult man with HIV who was CMV-seropositive.

This clone was seen once. The DNA for the CDR3 is TGTGCCAGCAGTGGACAGGGGGTTGGTAACACCATATATTTT. Protein sequence: CASSGQGVGNTIYF. J is TRBJ1-3 and V is TRBV2, with 9 bases that match TRBD1. From germline, CDR1 is SNHLY and CDR2 FYNNEI. There are 14 residues in the CDR3. The V gene end was trimmed by 4 bases and the J gene end by 7 bases; junction bases not matched to a gene: 5.

V gene TRBV7-9 combines with J gene TRBJ2-7, with D unresolved. Germline V lookup: CDR1 SEHNR, CDR2 FQNEAQ (reference sequence). V was clipped by 5 bases and J by 3 bases, with 8 bases between them. The CDR3 covers 12 residues. The CDR3 here is CASSLSDYEQYF. The CDR3 bases are TGTGCCAGCAGCCTCAGTGACTACGAGCAGTACTTC.

The chain carries TRBV9 and TRBJ1-3; no clear D gene. The CDR3 spans 13 residues. Germline V gene sequence: CDR1 SGDLS, CDR2 YYNGEE. V shed 4 bases and J shed 0 bases, with 5 bases lying between them. The CDR3 reads CASSLGSGNTIYF. CDR3 nucleotides: TGTGCCAGCAGCTTAGGCTCTGGAAACACCATATATTTT.

The rearrangement joins TRBV28 to TRBJ2-7, with D unclear. V was clipped by 4 bases and J by 0 bases, with 16 bases between them. This CDR3 region has 16 residues. Germline CDR1 MDHEN, CDR2 SYDVKM. The CDR3: CASSSPSKGSSYEQYF. The CDR3, as DNA: TGTGCCAGCAGTTCCCCGTCGAAAGGAAGCTCCTACGAGCAGTACTTC.

The sample holds a few counts of this clone. J is TRBJ2-7 and V is TRBV15, with a weak D call TRBD2 (6 bases). Germline lookup yields CDR1 LNHNV and CDR2 YYDKDF (reference sequence). The CDR3 consists of 14 residues. The V and J ends lost 0 bases and 3 bases respectively, with 9 bases between them. This CDR3 is CATSRERGLYEQYF. DNA for the CDR3: TGTGCCACCAGCAGAGAGAGGGGACTCTACGAGCAGTACTTC.

This clone was seen a handful of times. V and J are TRBV5-1 and TRBJ2-2; maybe TRBD1 (6 bases). The V end was cut by 10 bases, the J end by 2 bases, with 12 bases between. The CDR3 spans 13 residues. Germline CDR1 and CDR2: SGHRS and YFSETQ. The CDR3 DNA reads TGCGCCTCGGGACACGCCAACACCGGGGAGCTGTTTTTT. Translating gives CASGHANTGELFF.

This clone turned up a few times. The same CDR3 also results from other DNA sequences found in this sample. This chain joins TRBV4-1 and TRBJ2-7; TRBD2 is a possible D gene (5 bases). The germline V and J ends were trimmed by 0 bases and 2 bases, with 14 bases remaining between them. This CDR3 contains 16 residues. CDR1 and CDR2 from the germline V gene are MGHRA and YSYEKL. The CDR3 is CASSQDLNREAYEQYF. In nucleotides, the CDR3 is TGCGCCAGCAGCCAAGATCTGAACCGGGAAGCCTACGAGCAGTACTTC.

This rearrangement joins TRBV5-1 to TRBJ2-3; D possibly corresponds to TRBD1 (5 bases). V lost 3 bases and J 4 bases, leaving 9 bases between the germline ends. The CDR3 has 13 amino acids. Per germline, CDR1 SGHRS and CDR2 YFSETQ. CDR3 in amino acids: CASSSGNSDTQYF. The DNA for the CDR3 is TGCGCCAGCAGCTCAGGGAATTCAGATACGCAGTATTTT.

This clone was counted between two and nine times. The chain couples TRBV5-1 to TRBJ2-2, with D unresolved. Germline V lookup: CDR1 SGHRS, CDR2 YFSETQ. The ends were cut back, 5 bases at V and 4 bases at J, with 9 bases in the middle. The CDR3 extends over 13 amino acids. The CDR3 DNA reads TGCGCCAGCAGAGAAGACTTCACCGGGGAGCTGTTTTTT. It specifies CASREDFTGELFF.

This clone was seen more than once but under ten times. This chain links TRBV5-1 with TRBJ2-2; TRBD2 might be the D (6 bases). Trimming shortened V by 2 bases and J by 0 bases, and 11 bases separated the two germline ends. CDR1 and CDR2 from the germline V gene are SGHRS and YFSETQ. The CDR3 extends over 16 amino acids. DNA of the CDR3: TGCGCCAGCAGCTTACGGGACTCCGCGAACACCGGGGAGCTGTTTTTT. Translating it yields CASSLRDSANTGELFF.

The genes are TRBV9 and TRBJ1-4; 8 nucleotides line up with TRBD1. The germline CDR1 and CDR2 sequences are SGDLS and YYNGEE. This CDR3 spans 15 amino acids. V was pared by 1 base and J by 6 bases, with 5 bases of the junction left unmatched. CDR3 sequence (DNA): TGTGCCAGCAGCGTAAGGACAGGGCGGGATGAAAAACTGTTTTTT. Amino acid sequence: CASSVRTGRDEKLFF.

This CDR3 is CASSTFSGGAITGELFF. In DNA, the CDR3 is TGTGCCAGCAGTACCTTTAGCGGGGGGGCCATCACCGGGGAGCTGTTTTTT. The chain recombines TRBV28 with TRBJ2-2; 11 positions agree with TRBD2. The V gene's germline CDR1 is MDHEN and CDR2 SYDVKM. With 5 bases clipped from V and 4 bases from J, the junction kept 9 bases outside the gene matches. The length of the CDR3 is 17 residues.

The chain is built from TRBV5-1 and TRBJ1-2; weak D call: TRBD1 (6 bases). The germline CDR1 and CDR2 sequences are SGHRS and YFSETQ. V was trimmed by 4 bases and J by 4 bases, leaving 11 bases between them. The CDR3 contains 13 residues. Here the CDR3 reads CASSPTGPYGYTF. The DNA of the CDR3 is TGCGCCAGCAGCCCTACAGGGCCCTATGGCTACACCTTC.

The J gene is TRBJ1-1, the V gene TRBV15; D call uncertain. Germline loops: CDR1 LNHNV, CDR2 YYDKDF (reference sequence). There are 15 residues in the CDR3. V shed 1 base and J shed 4 bases, with 13 bases lying between them. CDR3 sequence reads: CATSRVAYRGTEAFF. Written as DNA, the CDR3 is TGTGCCACCAGCAGAGTGGCCTACCGAGGCACTGAAGCTTTCTTT.

The genes are TRBV6-5 and TRBJ1-4, with a possible D match to TRBD1 (5 bases). The germline gives CDR1 MNHEY, CDR2 SVGAGI. V lost 5 bases and J lost 11, with 15 bases in between. CDR3 length: 13 amino acids. CDR3 nucleotide sequence: TGTGCCAGCAGTAAGGCTGGGACGCTCAAACTGTTTTTT. Amino acid sequence: CASSKAGTLKLFF.

V is TRBV19 and J is TRBJ1-4, with D hard to call. Germline lookup yields CDR1 LNHDA and CDR2 SQIVND (reference sequence). CDR3 length: 10 amino acids. Between the trimmed V and J ends, which lost 10 bases and 9 bases, there was a span of 9 bases. Here the CDR3 reads CATSYKKLFF. DNA of the CDR3: TGTGCCACCTCATATAAAAAACTGTTTTTT.

This clone was found a few times. The rearrangement uses TRBV7-9 and TRBJ1-3, with D unresolved. Trimming pared 1 base from V and 2 bases from J, leaving 3 bases between. This CDR3 contains 13 residues. Per germline, CDR1 SEHNR and CDR2 FQNEAQ (reference sequence). The CDR3: CASSLDAGNTIYF. CDR3 nucleotides: TGTGCCAGCAGCTTAGACGCTGGAAACACCATATATTTT.

This chain links TRBV3-1 (or the pseudogene TRBV3-2) with TRBJ1-6; D unresolved. This CDR3 comprises 14 residues. Trimming removed 3 bases at V and 9 bases at J, with 12 bases between. The germline CDR1 and CDR2 sequences are LGHDT and YNNKEL (reference sequence). Here the CDR3 reads CASSHGVQSSPLHF. The CDR3 DNA follows: TGTGCCAGCAGCCACGGGGTCCAGAGTTCACCCCTCCACTTT.

The V call is TRBV7-2, the J call TRBJ2-7, with D possibly being TRBD1 or TRBD2 (5 bases each). Trimming removed 5 bases at V and 2 bases at J, with 13 bases between. The CDR3 loop spans 14 amino acids. Germline V lookup: CDR1 SGHTA, CDR2 FQGNSA. The CDR3 here is CASSPGRPPYEQYF. The CDR3 region has the DNA TGTGCCAGCAGCCCGGGACGGCCTCCCTACGAGCAGTACTTC.